This T cell receptor (beta chain) was captured in a study of tumor-infiltrating lymphocytes in primary liver carcinoma. Study findings and constraints: Without sorting, CD4+ versus CD8+ T cell repertoires were not compared. Tumor-adjacent and tumor-blood pairs showed less overlap than tumor region pairs.

The CDR3 sequence is 16 residues long. From around 0.5 ug total RNA, TCR beta cDNA was generated with a primer in the constant region. Investigators got TCR beta libraries out of three nested multiplex PCR rounds, done with slightly modified ARM-PCR. Each of the first two PCR rounds ran approximately 11 cycles with TRBV1-TRBV30 forward and C-beta reverse primers. TCRdb ran MiXCR on the multiplex PCR reads and lists one entry per CDR3 protein. Of fewer than 400,000 distinct CDR3 sequences listed, approximately 54% are singletons. Regarding this clonotype: Its matching antigen is unknown. A read error may be the cause here, since a much bigger clone is one base away.

Blood RNA originated from unsorted whole blood, with germline DNA additionally extracted. An approximately 3.6-milliliter peripheral blood sample was collected before surgery. The receptor's source is a woman in her twenties or thirties with primary liver carcinoma and hepatitis B virus infection. The sequencing input was peripheral blood. The V gene is TRBV12-3 or TRBV12-4, the J gene TRBJ1-5; D gene unclear. The DNA of the CDR3 is TGTGCCGGCAGTTTAGGACTGGAGCCGAGCAATCAGCCCCAGCATTTT. Translating gives CAGSLGLEPSNQPQHF.